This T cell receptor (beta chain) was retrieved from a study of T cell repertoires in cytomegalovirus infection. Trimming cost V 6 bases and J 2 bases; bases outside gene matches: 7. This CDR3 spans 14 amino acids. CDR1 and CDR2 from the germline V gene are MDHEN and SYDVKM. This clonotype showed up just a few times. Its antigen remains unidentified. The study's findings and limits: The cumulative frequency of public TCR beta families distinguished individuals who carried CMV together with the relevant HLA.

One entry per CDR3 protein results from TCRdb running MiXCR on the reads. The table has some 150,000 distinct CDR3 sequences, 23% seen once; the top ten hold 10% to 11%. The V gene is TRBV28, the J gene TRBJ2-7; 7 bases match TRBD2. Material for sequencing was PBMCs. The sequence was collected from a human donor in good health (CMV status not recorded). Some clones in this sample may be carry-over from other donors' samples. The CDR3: CASSPPGLTYEQYF. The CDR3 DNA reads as TGTGCCAGCAGCCCTCCGGGACTAACCTACGAGCAGTACTTC.